The source of this T cell receptor beta chain is a study of Graves' ophthalmopathy and Graves' hyperthyroidism. General study findings and limits: Between ophthalmopathy and stable hyperthyroidism, a 13-signature model drew a separation with around 86% sensitivity and approximately 81% specificity. As the model predicted ophthalmopathy progression, it achieved a sensitivity of around 70% and a specificity of 72% to 80%. Blood also held most thyroid clonotypes expanded above 0.001 frequency.

This CDR3 is built from 14 residues. The germline gives CDR1 MNHNS, CDR2 SASEGT. V dropped 5 bases and J dropped 5; count of bases not matched to a gene: 7. As to this clonotype: Its antigen is not identified.

The authors amplified TCR beta CDR3 regions from RNA transcripts. The first round was an RT-PCR with HTBI primers, and the second round was a multiplex PCR. TCRdb redid the calling of the multiplex PCR reads with MiXCR, one entry per CDR3 protein. The repertoire consists of roughly 300,000 distinct CDR3 sequences, with roughly 15% occurring once and the leading ten covering approximately 13%. The PBMCs had their origin in 8.5 to 10 ml of fresh peripheral blood. Material: peripheral blood. The TCR was taken from an adult man with Graves' ophthalmopathy. The chain has TRBV6-1 and TRBJ2-3; 7 positions agree with TRBD1. In nucleotides, the CDR3 is TGTGCCAGCAGTAGAACAGGGGAAGGAGATACGCAGTATTTT. Translated: CASSRTGEGDTQYF.